The 17 T cell receptor beta chains given below trace back to one sample, sequenced in a study of T cell responses to AZD1222 COVID-19 vaccine (dated by TCRdb to about 2021). The sample's time point label is to be understood as: baseline before first vaccination. Library creation used the immunoSEQ multiplex PCR assay. This immuneACCESS table, as held by TCRdb, lists in-frame sequences with V and J called but not all clones. Of the missing ones, under half trace to an unresolved V gene in checked studies; the others have no known cause. This sample has approximately 160,000 clones in its table, and 85% to 95% of those were observed once. About 0.9% of the sample is taken by the ten largest. The sample was peripheral blood, taken on day 0 of AZD1222 vaccination. All receptors derive from an adult in good health.

V usage is TRBV6-5 and J usage is TRBJ1-1; D possibly corresponds to TRBD1 (5 bases). The V end lost 2 bases, the J end lost 0 bases, and 10 bases lay between the germline ends. Germline V gives CDR1 MNHEY, CDR2 SVGAGI. The CDR3 sequence is 15 residues long. DNA of the CDR3: TGTGCCAGCAGTTACGGACACAGGTTGAACACTGAAGCTTTCTTT. Protein sequence: CASSYGHRLNTEAFF.

The rearrangement uses TRBV6-2 or TRBV6-3 and TRBJ2-2, with D unclear. Germline CDR1 MNHEY, CDR2 SVGEGT. The CDR3 is made up of 14 amino acids. The V end lost 1 base, the J end lost 1 base, and 4 bases lay between the germline ends. The CDR3 coding sequence is TGTGCCAGCAGTTACTTCGGGAACACCGGGGAGCTGTTTTTT. It is translated as CASSYFGNTGELFF.

This clone has a single count. The chain uses TRBV5-6 and TRBJ1-1; a weak D match, TRBD1 (6 bases). This CDR3 is built from 14 residues. Trimming cost V 0 bases and J 8 bases, with 14 bases left between them. Germline V gene data show CDR1 as SGHDT and CDR2 as YYEEEE. The CDR3 sequence: CASSLGHRASEAFF. In DNA, the CDR3 is TGTGCCAGCAGCTTGGGACACAGGGCTTCCGAAGCTTTCTTT.

V is TRBV27 and J is TRBJ1-2, with TRBD1 matching 7 bases. This CDR3 has 15 residues. CDR1 is MNHEY, CDR2 SMNVEV, per germline (reference sequence). The trim removed 5 bases at V and 8 bases at J, leaving 14 bases unmatched. The CDR3 DNA reads TGTGCCAGCAGTGCACAGGGGCCATCCGATGGAGGCTACACCTTC. It is translated as CASSAQGPSDGGYTF.

This chain connects TRBV7-3 to TRBJ1-6; the D gene is possibly TRBD1 (6 bases). V was clipped by 2 bases and J by 9 bases, with 8 bases between them. Germline CDR1 is SGHTA and CDR2 is FQGTGA. This CDR3 region has 13 residues. The CDR3 DNA reads as TGTGCCAGCAGCTTAGACAGGTCTTCACCCCTCCACTTT. It specifies CASSLDRSSPLHF.

The chain has TRBV18 and TRBJ2-3; the D call may be TRBD1 or TRBD2 (6 bases each). Germline CDR1 KGHSH, CDR2 LQKENI. V lost 3 bases to trimming and J lost 2 bases, with 15 bases between them. CDR3 length: 16 residues. The CDR3 sequence: CASSPSGGGLTDTQYF. In nucleotides, the CDR3 is TGTGCCAGCTCACCCAGTGGAGGGGGGCTCACAGATACGCAGTATTTT.

DNA of the CDR3: TGTGCCAGCTCCCCCGGGACAGGGGGCTACGAGCAGTACTTC. Protein product: CASSPGTGGYEQYF. The chain uses TRBV18 and TRBJ2-7; 11 positions match TRBD1. The germline V gene encodes CDR1 KGHSH and CDR2 LQKENI. The CDR3 covers 14 residues. Trimming cost V 6 bases and J 3 bases; bases outside gene matches: 4. The variable domain in full, with the rest retrieved from reference TRBV18 and TRBJ2-7, is NAGVMQNPRHLVRRRGQEARLRCSPMKGHSHVYWYRQLPEEGLKFMVYLQKENIIDESGMPKERFSAEFPKEGPSILRIQQVVRGDSAAYFCASSPGTGGYEQYFGPGTRLTVT.

The V and J genes are TRBV10-3 and TRBJ1-4, with D hard to call. Trimming took 2 bases from V and 5 from J, leaving 3 bases between them. This CDR3 comprises 12 residues. The germline gives CDR1 ENHRY, CDR2 SYGVKD. The CDR3 is CAISEGNEKLFF. The CDR3 coding sequence is TGTGCCATCAGTGAGGGGAATGAAAAACTGTTTTTT.

The chain recombines TRBV15 with TRBJ2-5; D might be TRBD1 (5 bases). Germline values: CDR1 LNHNV, CDR2 YYDKDF (reference sequence). The length of the CDR3 is 13 residues. V was shortened by 5 bases and J by 2 bases, with 9 bases between the two germline ends. Here the CDR3 reads CATSLDSQETQYF. The CDR3 DNA is TGTGCCACCAGCCTAGACAGTCAAGAGACCCAGTACTTC.

The V gene is TRBV24-1, the J gene TRBJ2-2, with D perhaps matching TRBD2 (6 bases). The CDR3 loop spans 16 amino acids. V was cut by 3 bases and J by 3 bases, with 13 bases left in between. Germline values: CDR1 KGHDR, CDR2 SFDVKD. CDR3 sequence reads: CATSDRGDSYTGELFF. CDR3 bases: TGTGCCACCAGTGATCGCGGGGACTCATACACCGGGGAGCTGTTTTTT.

The CDR3 DNA reads as TGTGCCAGCAGCCCTGACAGGGGGCTAGCCTACGAGCAGTACTTC. Encoded protein: CASSPDRGLAYEQYF. The genes are TRBV5-4 and TRBJ2-7, with 10 bases matching TRBD1. Germline CDR1 SGHNT, CDR2 YYREEE (reference sequence). V lost 4 bases and J lost 2; bases outside the gene matches: 6. The CDR3 length is 15 residues.

The V gene is TRBV5-1, the J gene TRBJ1-4; possibly TRBD1 for D (5 bases). Germline lookup yields CDR1 SGHRS and CDR2 YFSETQ. The CDR3 runs 14 residues. Trimming stripped 0 bases from V and 4 bases from J, with 7 bases between. CDR3 sequence: CASSLEGNNEKLFF. The CDR3 DNA reads as TGCGCCAGCAGCTTGGAGGGGAATAATGAAAAACTGTTTTTT.

This clone appeared a single time. The chain is built from TRBV7-2 and TRBJ1-1; tentative D call: TRBD1 (6 bases). CDR1 SGHTA and CDR2 FQGNSA come from the germline V gene. V was pared by 0 bases and J by 4 bases, with 12 bases between. CDR3 length: 15 amino acids. In nucleotides, the CDR3 is TGTGCCAGCAGCTTAGCTACAGGGTTAGGCACTGAAGCTTTCTTT. Translated: CASSLATGLGTEAFF. Full variable domain (remainder filled in from reference TRBV7-2 and TRBJ1-1): GAGVSQSPSNKVTEKGKDVELRCDPISGHTALYWYRQSLGQGLEFLIYFQGNSAPDKSGLPSDRFSAERTGGSVSTLTIQRTQQEDSAVYLCASSLATGLGTEAFFGQGTRLTVV.

This clone was seen once. The rearrangement links TRBV19 to TRBJ1-6; D gene uncertain. V was shortened by 5 bases and J by 10 bases, with 24 bases between the two germline ends. CDR1 is LNHDA, CDR2 SQIVND, per germline (reference sequence). The CDR3 is made up of 17 amino acids. The CDR3 nucleotides are TGTGCCAGTAGTTACCCCCCGCACCGGCCGGGCGGCTCACCCCTCCACTTT. Translated, it gives CASSYPPHRPGGSPLHF.

This chain connects TRBV2 to TRBJ1-6; D is perhaps TRBD1 (6 bases). The length of the CDR3 is 14 residues. Germline assignment: CDR1 SNHLY and CDR2 FYNNEI. Trimming left V 6 bases short and J 4 bases short, with 10 bases between. CDR3 in amino acids: CASRNRVYNSPLHF. The CDR3 region has the DNA TGTGCCAGCAGAAACAGGGTGTATAATTCACCCCTCCACTTT.

The V call is TRBV6-2 or TRBV6-3, the J call TRBJ1-5; D is ambiguous. Germline loops: CDR1 MNHEY, CDR2 SVGEGT. CDR3 size: 17 residues. The V gene lost 2 bases and the J gene lost 1 base, with 15 bases spanning the gap. CDR3 nucleotides: TGTGCCAGCAGTTACCCTCCATGGGCCAGGAGCAATCAGCCCCAGCATTTT. Translated, it gives CASSYPPWARSNQPQHF.

This clone was recorded only once. This chain joins TRBV6-5 and TRBJ2-5; D assignment may be TRBD1 or TRBD2 (6 bases each). In germline, CDR1 is MNHEY, CDR2 SVGAGI. The ends were cut back, 7 bases at V and 2 bases at J, with 11 bases in the middle. The CDR3 has 13 residues. The CDR3: CASNGGGQETQYF. The DNA for the CDR3 is TGTGCCAGCAACGGGGGCGGGCAAGAGACCCAGTACTTC.